Each of the 15 T cell receptor beta chains below was sequenced from the same sample in a study of CD8+CD57+ T cells in acquired aplastic anemia. Profiling that covered TCR beta VDJ and CDR3 relied on genomic DNA as its template. TCRdb re-called the reads with MiXCR, one entry per CDR3 protein. This sample has over 150,000 distinct CDR3 sequences, with roughly half found just once. Material for sequencing was sorted CD4+, CD8+, or CD8+CD57+ T cells (not recorded which) from PBMCs. These receptors were taken from a human donor in good health, serving as a control.

This clonotype was detected only a few times. This chain's CDR3 is CASSQDLIGTGNNSPLHF. The CDR3 DNA follows: TGTGCCAGCAGCCAAGATTTAATAGGGACAGGGAATAATTCACCCCTCCACTTT. V gene TRBV2 combines with J gene TRBJ1-6, with 9 bases lining up with TRBD1. CDR1 is SNHLY and CDR2 is FYNNEI in the germline V gene. Germline trimming cut 6 bases from V and 5 bases from J; bases unmatched to any gene: 14. This CDR3 spans 18 amino acids.

A remark on this clonotype: A clone one base away is much larger, so this may be a read error. The gene calls are TRBV18 and TRBJ1-6, with D maybe TRBD1 (6 bases). CDR1 and CDR2 (germline): KGHSH, LQKENI. The CDR3 covers 15 residues. Here the CDR3 reads CARSPGASYNSPLHF. CDR3 DNA: TGTGCCCGCTCACCGGGGGCCTCCTATAATTCACCCCTCCACTTT.

The chain has TRBV15 and TRBJ1-6; no reliable D call. There are 13 residues in the CDR3. CDR1 is LNHNV, CDR2 YYDKDF, per germline (reference sequence). V shed 1 base and J shed 7 bases, with 5 bases lying between them. The CDR3 DNA reads TGTGCCACCAGCAGAGGGGGAAATTCACCCCTCCACTTT. Its protein product is CATSRGGNSPLHF.

V is TRBV7-2 and J is TRBJ1-4; 11 bases are a match to TRBD1. CDR1 is SGHTA, CDR2 FQGNSA, per germline. V lost 5 bases to trimming and J lost 8 bases; unmatched junction nucleotides: 10. The CDR3 is made up of 16 amino acids. CDR3 loop: CASSKAAGQGGEKLFF. DNA for the CDR3: TGTGCCAGCAGCAAGGCCGCGGGACAGGGGGGGGAAAAACTGTTTTTT.

The chain carries TRBV10-2 and TRBJ1-2; 9 nucleotides match TRBD1. Trimming took 7 bases from V and 6 from J; bases not matched to a gene: 6. The CDR3 consists of 13 residues. CDR1 and CDR2 from the germline V gene are WSHSY and SAAADI. CDR3: CASNAGTGHGYTF. The CDR3 nucleotides read TGCGCCAGCAACGCCGGGACAGGGCATGGCTACACCTTC.

The chain links TRBV7-8 to TRBJ2-7, with a tentative D call TRBD1 (6 bases). The CDR3 is 13 residues long. Trimming took 5 bases from V and 5 from J, leaving 13 bases between them. Germline lookup yields CDR1 SGHVS and CDR2 FQNEAQ. In DNA, the CDR3 is TGTGCCAGCAGCCTACAGGGATACCACGAGCAGTACTTC. It yields the protein CASSLQGYHEQYF.

The rearrangement uses TRBV2 and TRBJ1-2; D is ambiguous. V lost 4 bases to trimming and J lost 8 bases, with 11 bases between them. This CDR3 region has 12 residues. The germline V gene encodes CDR1 SNHLY and CDR2 FYNNEI. The CDR3 nucleotides read TGTGCCAGCAGTGGACTGGGTCGAGGCTACACCTTC. Translation gives CASSGLGRGYTF.

V gene TRBV29-1 combines with J gene TRBJ2-1; D assignment may be TRBD1 or TRBD2 (5 bases each). V lost 3 bases to trimming and J lost 2 bases, with 11 bases between them. The CDR3 length is 14 residues. CDR1 is SQVTM and CDR2 is ANQGSEA in the germline V gene. This CDR3 is CSVDGARAYNEQFF. The CDR3 coding sequence is TGCAGCGTTGACGGGGCCAGGGCCTACAATGAGCAGTTCTTC.

The V call is TRBV19, the J call TRBJ2-1; D gene ambiguous. The V end was cut by 4 bases, the J end by 0 bases, with 16 bases between. CDR3 length equals 17 residues. Germline V gene lookup returns CDR1 LNHDA and CDR2 SQIVND (reference sequence). The CDR3 region has the DNA TGTGCCAGTAGTACCCTCCCCCTTAGTTACTCCTACAATGAGCAGTTCTTC. This gives the protein CASSTLPLSYSYNEQFF. The variable domain in full, with the rest retrieved from reference TRBV19 and TRBJ2-1, is DGGITQSPKYLFRKEGQNVTLSCEQNLNHDAMYWYRQDPGQGLRLIYYSQIVNDFQKGDIAEGYSVSREKKESFPLTVTSAQKNPTAFYLCASSTLPLSYSYNEQFFGPGTRLTVL.

This chain joins TRBV7-2 and TRBJ2-1, with 11 bases matching TRBD2. Germline V gene sequence: CDR1 SGHTA, CDR2 FQGNSA. With 5 bases clipped from V and 6 bases from J, the junction kept 15 bases outside the gene matches. The CDR3 runs to 18 residues. The CDR3 is CASSPRPTLAGEGNEQFF. In DNA, the CDR3 is TGTGCCAGCAGCCCACGCCCGACACTAGCGGGAGAGGGCAATGAGCAGTTCTTC.

This chain joins TRBV12-3 or TRBV12-4 and TRBJ1-6; a weak D match, TRBD1 (6 bases). Trimming shortened V by 5 bases and J by 13 bases, and 15 bases separated the two germline ends. CDR3 size: 13 residues. The CDR3: CASSEGTNQPLHF. In DNA, the CDR3 is TGTGCCAGCAGTGAAGGGACAAATCAGCCCCTCCACTTT.

V usage is TRBV27 and J usage is TRBJ2-7; TRBD1 matches at 8 bases. Losses at the gene ends were 7 bases for V and 0 bases for J; bases not matched to a gene: 14. The CDR3 has 17 amino acids. From germline, CDR1 is MNHEY and CDR2 SMNVEV (reference sequence). The CDR3 sequence is CASKSLGQGGASYEQYF. The DNA of the CDR3 is TGTGCCAGCAAAAGTTTAGGACAGGGAGGCGCCTCCTACGAGCAGTACTTC.

The chain joins TRBV10-1 to TRBJ2-4; 10 bases are a match to TRBD1. The V gene end was trimmed by 3 bases and the J gene end by 6 bases; junction bases not matched to a gene: 5. The CDR3 totals 15 residues. The germline V gene has CDR1 WNHNN and CDR2 SYGVQD (reference sequence). Here the CDR3 reads CASSDSGQGRNIQYF. The CDR3 region has the DNA TGCGCCAGCAGTGACTCGGGACAGGGGAGAAACATTCAGTACTTC.

About this clonotype itself: No conserved phenylalanine or tryptophan ends this CDR3, so it is likely a read error. No DNA is shown, since the ends of the CDR3 on it are uncertain; the CDR3 is the one TCRdb lists. The chain joins TRBV29-1 to TRBJ2-1. With termini counted, the CDR3 has 12 amino acids. CDR1 and CDR2 from the germline V gene are SQVTM and ANQGSEA. CDR3 amino acids: CSVERRDNEQLS.

The chain couples TRBV2 to TRBJ2-7, with D perhaps matching TRBD1 or TRBD2 (5 bases each). The CDR3 spans 14 residues. Germline CDR1 reads SNHLY; CDR2 reads FYNNEI. Trimming pared 4 bases from V and 0 bases from J, leaving 10 bases between. The CDR3 sequence: CASSGVRGSYEQYF. The CDR3 DNA follows: TGTGCCAGCAGTGGGGTGAGGGGCTCCTACGAGCAGTACTTC.